The rows below give T cell receptor beta chains drawn from one sample of a study of blood T cells in healthy people across ages. One entry per CDR3 protein results from TCRdb running MiXCR on the 5' RACE reads. The sample contains about a million distinct CDR3 sequences, around 49% of which appear only once. Sequenced input: blood. The receptors originated from a man aged 25 to 40 in good health. CDR3s include the opening cysteine and the closing phenylalanine or tryptophan. D genes are given only for firm matches. Expanded clones are given a class, and other clones once, few, many or no size at all.

clone size	V gene	D gene	J gene	CDR3 protein	CDR3 DNA
.	TRBV4-2	.	TRBJ2-3	CASSQDRSGGTDTQYF	TGTGCCAGCAGCCAAGATAGGTCCGGGGGCACAGATACGCAGTATTTT
.	TRBV7-9	.	TRBJ1-2	CASSLAAGRYGYTF	TGTGCCAGCAGCTTAGCGGCAGGGCGCTATGGCTACACCTTC
.	TRBV7-2	.	TRBJ2-4	CASSRGGAGEKNIQYF	TGTGCCAGCAGCCGTGGGGGGGCCGGAGAAAAAAACATTCAGTACTTC
.	TRBV11-2	.	TRBJ2-5	CASSLGPSGQETQYF	TGTGCCAGCAGCTTAGGACCCAGCGGCCAAGAGACCCAGTACTTC
many	TRBV6-5	.	TRBJ2-7	CASSYLASYGHEQYF	TGTGCCAGCAGCTACCTGGCCTCCTACGGGCACGAGCAGTACTTC
.	TRBV29-1	.	TRBJ1-2	CSVTGHYGYTF	TGCAGCGTTACGGGTCACTATGGCTACACCTTC
.	TRBV14	.	TRBJ1-1	CASSRYKGVKNTEAFF	TGTGCCAGCAGCCGATACAAAGGGGTAAAGAACACTGAAGCTTTCTTT
.	TRBV4-3	TRBD1	TRBJ2-2	CASSRQGRYTGELFF	TGCGCCAGCAGCAGACAGGGGCGGTACACCGGGGAGCTGTTTTTT
few	TRBV9	.	TRBJ2-5	CASSPDGFQETQYF	TGTGCCAGCAGCCCTGACGGATTCCAAGAGACCCAGTACTTC
.	TRBV4-2	.	TRBJ2-5	CASSRTTDGGGYEQYF	TGTGCCAGCAGCCGCACCACTGATGGGGGCGGGTATGAGCAGTACTTC
.	TRBV27	.	TRBJ2-1	CASSPGTQYNEQFF	TGTGCCAGCAGCCCCGGGACACAATACAATGAGCAGTTCTTC
.	TRBV7-2	.	TRBJ1-2	CASSTYPAGRGYTF	TGTGCCAGCAGCACATACCCGGCAGGGCGGGGCTACACCTTC
.	TRBV18	.	TRBJ2-7	CASSPSSGWYEQYF	TGTGCCAGCTCACCGTCGTCAGGATGGTACGAGCAGTACTTC
.	TRBV11-3	.	TRBJ2-7	CASSLDLTPYEQYF	TGTGCCAGCAGCTTGGACCTAACTCCCTACGAGCAGTACTTC
.	TRBV25-1	TRBD2	TRBJ2-1	CATNPGGPGEQFF	TGTGCCACCAACCCGGGGGGGCCGGGTGAGCAGTTCTTC
.	TRBV6-5	TRBD2	TRBJ2-7	CATRYERGYNEQYF	TGTGCCACCCGGTACGAGCGGGGATACAATGAGCAGTACTTC
.	TRBV12-3/TRBV12-4	TRBD2	TRBJ2-3	CASSPWTSGEVDTQYF	TGTGCCAGCAGTCCCTGGACTAGCGGGGAAGTCGATACGCAGTATTTT
few	TRBV29-1	TRBD1	TRBJ1-1	CSAEAWTGGKAFF	TGCAGCGCCGAGGCATGGACAGGGGGCAAAGCTTTCTTT
few	TRBV3-1	.	TRBJ2-4	CASAQDRGNIQYF	TGTGCCAGCGCCCAGGACCGGGGGAACATTCAGTACTTC
.	TRBV10-3	.	TRBJ1-1	CAISESIGGSNTEAFF	TGTGCCATCAGTGAGTCGATCGGGGGTTCTAACACTGAAGCTTTCTTT
.	TRBV6-5	.	TRBJ1-5	CASSYDSNQPQHF	TGTGCCAGCAGTTACGATAGCAATCAGCCCCAGCATTTT
few	TRBV6-6	.	TRBJ2-3	CASMGSTDTQYF	TGTGCCAGCATGGGCAGCACAGATACGCAGTATTTT
.	TRBV3-1	TRBD2	TRBJ2-7	CASSKSANSGVSNEQYF	TGTGCCAGCAGCAAGTCCGCTAATAGCGGGGTTTCCAACGAGCAGTACTTC
.	TRBV10-3	.	TRBJ2-3	CAISGNGTDTQYF	TGTGCCATCAGTGGGAATGGCACAGATACGCAGTATTTT
.	TRBV4-2	.	TRBJ1-1	CASSQNVNTEAFF	TGTGCCAGCAGCCAGAACGTTAACACTGAAGCTTTCTTT
few	TRBV3-1	.	TRBJ2-1	CASSLESEQFF	TGTGCCAGCAGCCTTGAGAGTGAGCAGTTCTTC
.	TRBV28	.	TRBJ2-5	CASSVEVRGGSQYF	TGTGCCAGCAGTGTAGAGGTCAGGGGTGGGAGTCAGTACTTC
few	TRBV3-1	.	TRBJ1-5	CASSHSGTGLLQPQHF	TGTGCCAGCAGCCATTCCGGTACAGGGTTGTTGCAGCCCCAGCATTTT
.	TRBV12-3/TRBV12-4	.	TRBJ2-3	CASILADTQYF	TGTGCCAGCATCCTCGCAGATACGCAGTATTTT
few	TRBV20-1	.	TRBJ2-1	CSATPGLFDYNEQFF	TGCAGTGCTACCCCCGGACTATTCGATTACAATGAGCAGTTCTTC
.	TRBV20-1	.	TRBJ2-3	CSALRGGADTQYF	TGCAGCGCCCTGCGAGGGGGGGCAGATACGCAGTATTTT
few	TRBV6-2/TRBV6-3	.	TRBJ1-4	CASSYPQGGKLFF	TGTGCCAGCAGTTACCCACAGGGCGGAAAACTGTTTTTT
.	TRBV3-1	TRBD1	TRBJ2-7	CASSRGQGNSYEQYF	TGTGCCAGCAGCCGCGGACAGGGGAATTCCTACGAGCAGTACTTC
.	TRBV7-2	.	TRBJ1-6	CASSQNGGPLHF	TGTGCCAGCAGTCAAAACGGGGGGCCCCTCCACTTT
.	TRBV7-9	TRBD1	TRBJ1-4	CASSLGRGQAATNEKLFF	TGTGCCAGCAGCTTAGGGAGAGGACAGGCTGCAACTAATGAAAAACTGTTTTTT
.	TRBV5-5	.	TRBJ1-1	CASSLWGRGAAKNTEAFF	TGTGCCAGCAGCTTGTGGGGAAGGGGGGCAGCCAAGAACACTGAAGCTTTCTTT
once	TRBV5-1	TRBD1	TRBJ1-1	CASRLPGQLAFF	TGCGCCAGCCGCCTCCCGGGACAGTTAGCTTTCTTT
.	TRBV5-1	.	TRBJ1-2	CASSLSGEYGYTF	TGCGCCAGCAGCTTGTCGGGGGAGTATGGCTACACCTTC
few	TRBV3-1	TRBD2	TRBJ2-1	CASSHSGGDNEQFF	TGTGCCAGCAGCCATAGCGGGGGGGACAATGAGCAGTTCTTC
.	TRBV20-1	.	TRBJ1-4	CSAPIAPGRNEKLFF	TGCAGTGCCCCGATAGCCCCCGGCCGCAATGAAAAACTGTTTTTT
few	TRBV27	.	TRBJ2-7	CASSFRQVGETPNYEQYF	TGTGCCAGCAGTTTTCGCCAAGTAGGTGAGACACCCAATTACGAGCAGTACTTC
few	TRBV4-2	TRBD2	TRBJ2-5	CASSPGLAGPQETQYF	TGTGCCAGCAGCCCCGGACTAGCGGGGCCCCAAGAGACCCAGTACTTC
.	TRBV6-5	.	TRBJ1-2	CASSDMGGSGYTF	TGTGCCAGCAGTGACATGGGGGGAAGTGGCTACACCTTC
.	TRBV28	.	TRBJ2-7	CASRVTGDWPYEQYF	TGTGCCAGCAGAGTAACAGGGGACTGGCCCTACGAGCAGTACTTC
many	TRBV18	TRBD1	TRBJ2-1	CASSRSSGQGRSYNEQFF	TGTGCCAGCTCCCGCTCTTCCGGACAGGGCCGGTCCTACAATGAGCAGTTCTTC
few	TRBV6-2/TRBV6-3	.	TRBJ2-7	CASWDNREYEQYF	TGTGCCAGCTGGGATAACAGGGAATACGAGCAGTACTTC
.	TRBV20-1	.	TRBJ2-7	CSARVRGRTTYEQYF	TGCAGTGCTAGAGTGAGGGGCAGGACCACCTACGAGCAGTACTTC
.	TRBV20-1	TRBD2	TRBJ2-1	CSARISGGNYNEQFF	TGCAGTGCTCGTATTAGCGGGGGGAATTACAATGAGCAGTTCTTC
many	TRBV4-3	.	TRBJ2-3	CASSQDLGTDTQYF	TGCGCCAGCAGCCAAGATTTGGGCACAGATACGCAGTATTTT
.	TRBV5-1	.	TRBJ1-1	CASSPLEGGSTEAFF	TGCGCCAGCAGCCCGTTGGAGGGGGGTTCCACTGAAGCTTTCTTT
.	TRBV4-1	.	TRBJ2-1	CASSQVAGGGYNEQFF	TGCGCCAGCAGCCAAGTTGCCGGGGGCGGATACAATGAGCAGTTCTTC
many	TRBV7-2	.	TRBJ2-1	CASSLSSPYNEQFF	TGTGCCAGCAGCTTGTCGAGCCCCTACAATGAGCAGTTCTTC
few	TRBV27	.	TRBJ2-1	CASSSELASSYNEQFF	TGTGCCAGCAGCTCCGAGTTGGCCAGCTCCTACAATGAGCAGTTCTTC
few	TRBV6-5	.	TRBJ1-2	CASSDSEGIYGYTF	TGTGCCAGCAGTGACTCGGAGGGGATCTATGGCTACACCTTC